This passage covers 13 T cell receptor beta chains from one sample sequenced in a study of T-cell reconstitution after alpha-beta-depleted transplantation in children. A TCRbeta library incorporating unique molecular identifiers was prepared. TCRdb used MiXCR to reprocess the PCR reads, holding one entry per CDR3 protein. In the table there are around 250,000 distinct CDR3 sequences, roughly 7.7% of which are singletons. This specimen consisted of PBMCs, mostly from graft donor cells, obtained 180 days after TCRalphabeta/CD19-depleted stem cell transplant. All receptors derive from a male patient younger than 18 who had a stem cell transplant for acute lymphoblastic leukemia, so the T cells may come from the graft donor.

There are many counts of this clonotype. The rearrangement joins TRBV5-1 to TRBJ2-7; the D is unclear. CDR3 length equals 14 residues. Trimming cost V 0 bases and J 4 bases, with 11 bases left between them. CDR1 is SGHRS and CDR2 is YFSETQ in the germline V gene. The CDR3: CASSLGSSRYEQYF. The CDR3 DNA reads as TGCGCCAGCAGCTTGGGGAGTAGCCGGTACGAGCAGTACTTC.

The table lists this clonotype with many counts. The CDR3 spells CASSPGTGLYSNQPQHF. The CDR3 DNA reads as TGTGCCAGCAGTCCCGGGACAGGGCTATATAGCAATCAGCCCCAGCATTTT. The genes are TRBV12-3 or TRBV12-4 and TRBJ1-5; 9 bases fit TRBD1. The length of the CDR3 is 17 residues. V trimming: 5 bases; J trimming: 0 bases; junction bases outside the gene matches: 8.

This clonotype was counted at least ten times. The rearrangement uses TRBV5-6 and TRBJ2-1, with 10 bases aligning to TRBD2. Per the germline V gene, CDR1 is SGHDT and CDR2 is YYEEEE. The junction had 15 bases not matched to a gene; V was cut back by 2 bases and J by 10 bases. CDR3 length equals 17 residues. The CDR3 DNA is TGTGCCAGCAGCTTAGGTTGGATAGCGGGGGGCCCACGGGAGCAGTTCTTC. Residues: CASSLGWIAGGPREQFF.

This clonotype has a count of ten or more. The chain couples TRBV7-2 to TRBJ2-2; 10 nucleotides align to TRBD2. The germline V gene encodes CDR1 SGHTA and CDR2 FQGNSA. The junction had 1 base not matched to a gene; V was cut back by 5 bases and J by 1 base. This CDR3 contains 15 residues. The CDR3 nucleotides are TGTGCCAGCAGCCCTAGCGGGAGGAACACCGGGGAGCTGTTTTTT. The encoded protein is CASSPSGRNTGELFF. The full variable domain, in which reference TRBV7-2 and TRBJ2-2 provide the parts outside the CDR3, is GAGVSQSPSNKVTEKGKDVELRCDPISGHTALYWYRQSLGQGLEFLIYFQGNSAPDKSGLPSDRFSAERTGGSVSTLTIQRTQQEDSAVYLCASSPSGRNTGELFFGEGSRLTVL.

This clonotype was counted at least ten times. CDR3 in amino acids: CASSGTVSGANVLTF. The CDR3, as DNA: TGTGCCAGCAGTGGCACAGTTTCTGGGGCCAACGTCCTGACTTTC. V is TRBV12-3 or TRBV12-4 and J is TRBJ2-6; D is unclear. CDR3 length: 15 residues. V lost 5 bases and J lost 1, with 9 bases in between.

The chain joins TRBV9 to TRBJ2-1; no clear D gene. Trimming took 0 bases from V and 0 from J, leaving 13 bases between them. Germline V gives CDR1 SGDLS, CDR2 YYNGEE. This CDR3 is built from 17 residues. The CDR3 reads CASSVGWTSSSYNEQFF. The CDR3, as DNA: TGTGCCAGCAGCGTAGGGTGGACGTCGAGCTCCTACAATGAGCAGTTCTTC.

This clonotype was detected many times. As DNA, the CDR3 is TGTGCCAGCAGTTCCCGGGACCAGGGAAATTCACCCCTCCACTTT. This gives the protein CASSSRDQGNSPLHF. The chain employs TRBV12-3 or TRBV12-4 and TRBJ1-6, with D maybe TRBD1 (5 bases). V was trimmed by 4 bases and J by 7 bases, leaving 14 bases between them. The CDR3 is made up of 15 amino acids.

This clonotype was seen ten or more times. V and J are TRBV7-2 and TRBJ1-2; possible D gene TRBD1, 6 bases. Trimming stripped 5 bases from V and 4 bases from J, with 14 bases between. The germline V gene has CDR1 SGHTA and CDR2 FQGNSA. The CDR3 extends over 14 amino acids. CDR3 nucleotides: TGTGCCAGCAGCCCTGGACAGTGGAGCTATGGCTACACCTTC. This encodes CASSPGQWSYGYTF.

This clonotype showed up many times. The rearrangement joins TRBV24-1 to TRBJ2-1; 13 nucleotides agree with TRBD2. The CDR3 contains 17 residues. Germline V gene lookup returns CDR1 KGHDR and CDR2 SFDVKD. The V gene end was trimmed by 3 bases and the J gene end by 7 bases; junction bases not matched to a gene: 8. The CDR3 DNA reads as TGTGCCACCAGTGATCGCGGACTAGCGGGAGCTCTGAATGAGCAGTTCTTC. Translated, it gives CATSDRGLAGALNEQFF.

The CDR3 bases are TGTGCCAGCAGCTTAGATCCAGGCGGGGAGCAGTTCTTC. Protein sequence: CASSLDPGGEQFF. V usage is TRBV11-3 and J usage is TRBJ2-1; a possible D gene is TRBD2 (5 bases). Trimming stripped 0 bases from V and 10 bases from J, with 10 bases between. Germline CDR1 and CDR2: SGHNT and YENEEA. The CDR3 has 13 residues.

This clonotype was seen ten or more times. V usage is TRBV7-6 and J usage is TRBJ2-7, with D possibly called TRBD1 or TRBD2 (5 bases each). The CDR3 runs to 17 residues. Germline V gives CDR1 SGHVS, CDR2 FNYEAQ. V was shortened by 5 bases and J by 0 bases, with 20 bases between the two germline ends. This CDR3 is CASSPLGVGDDSYEQYF. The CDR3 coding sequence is TGTGCCAGCAGCCCCCTGGGAGTGGGGGACGACTCCTACGAGCAGTACTTC.

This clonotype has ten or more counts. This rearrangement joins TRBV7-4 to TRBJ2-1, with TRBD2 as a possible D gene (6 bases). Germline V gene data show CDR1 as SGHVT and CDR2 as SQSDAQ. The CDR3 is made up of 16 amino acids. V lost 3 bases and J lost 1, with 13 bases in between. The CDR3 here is CASSFAGSESYNEQFF. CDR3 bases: TGTGCCAGCAGCTTTGCGGGATCGGAATCCTACAATGAGCAGTTCTTC.

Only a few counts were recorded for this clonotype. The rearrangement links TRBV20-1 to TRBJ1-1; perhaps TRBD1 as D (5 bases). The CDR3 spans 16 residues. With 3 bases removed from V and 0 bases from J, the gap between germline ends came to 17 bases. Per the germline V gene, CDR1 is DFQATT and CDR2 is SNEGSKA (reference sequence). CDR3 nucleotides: TGCAGTGCTAGGGGGACGGCGACTCCGATGAACACTGAAGCTTTCTTT. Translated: CSARGTATPMNTEAFF.